This TCR beta chain was recovered during a study of shared clonotypes between healthy human individuals. This clone was counted many times. The CDR3 covers 14 residues. Trimming removed 6 bases at V and 3 bases at J, with 11 bases between. The germline gives CDR1 SNHLY, CDR2 FYNNEI. Produced via immunoSEQ multiplex PCR; TCRdb's table is partial and in-frame only. Found here are hundreds of thousands of clones, 77% of them singletons; the top ten hold around 12%. The receptor was isolated from a woman between 35 and 50 years old in good health. Some clones in this sample may be carry-over from other donors' samples. The V and J genes are TRBV2 and TRBJ2-2; D assignment may be TRBD1 or TRBD2 (5 bases each). Sequenced material: PBMCs. CDR3 region: CASRSGTDTGELFF. CDR3 in DNA: TGTGCCAGCAGGTCAGGGACGGACACCGGGGAGCTGTTTTTT.